Listed below are T cell receptor beta chains from one sample, sequenced in a study of CD8+ T cells in alopecia areata. Profiled with immunoSEQ multiplex PCR; TCRdb holds only in-frame clones, not every one. The sample holds over 150,000 clones, around 50% seen once. Sequencing used CD4+ T cells sorted from blood, obtained at week 0. These receptors were taken from a human donor with alopecia areata. CDR3s include the opening cysteine and the closing phenylalanine or tryptophan.

cdr3_length v_call cdr3_aa
14 TRBV29-1 CSVRGQGNTGELFF
15 TRBV23-1 CASRPDRGQGQPQHF
15 TRBV2 CASSERGGLYYEQYF
13 TRBV6-5 CASSYRDLYEQYF
17 TRBV18 CASSPETGSTSGNTIYF
16 TRBV7-2 CASSLATGGLWNEQFF
16 TRBV10-3 CAIRDSLGGSYNEQFF
14 TRBV10-3 CAIAAGASTDTQYF
14 TRBV6-5 CARGPEDGTDTQYF
16 TRBV12-5 CASGLATGTGVGEQYF
13 TRBV29-1 CSVEGEGSYGYTF
14 TRBV6-5 CASRPRGLTDTQYF
16 TRBV15 CATSTRTSGGLETQYF
12 TRBV29-1 CSTRTDSYEQYF
13 TRBV30 CAWTRGSKDEQYF
15 TRBV4-1 CASCQTGVQTDTQYF
15 TRBV6-6 CASSRQGAHSYEQYF
15 TRBV19 CASSMTQGAGNTIYF
16 TRBV4-2 CASSPTRDGSSYEQYF
15 TRBV9 CASSQTGAGANVLTF
12 TRBV29-1 CSVDDGEREQYF
14 TRBV4-2 CASSRFFEEYEQYF
16 TRBV19 CASTPGGRTFTGELFF
14 TRBV10-3 CAISQTGGRQPQHF
14 TRBV5-1 CASGPAGGQETQYF
13 TRBV19 CASSTGLAEKLFF
14 TRBV29-1 CSVEGQDSYNEQFF
16 TRBV7-8 CASSLASGGMPGELFF
13 TRBV2 CASSLEKTGELFF
15 TRBV15 CATSRAAGGQETQYF
16 TRBV5-6 CASSFRPGTGYSPLHF